This T cell receptor (beta chain) appears in the sequencing data of a study of breast tumors, draining lymph nodes, adjacent tissues. After removal of 5 bases from V and 6 bases from J, the junction contained 9 bases not matched to a gene. This CDR3 has 13 amino acids. The germline CDR1 and CDR2 sequences are SQVTM and ANQGSEA. Axillary draining lymph nodes of breast cancer patients supplied the node samples. MiXCR, run by TCRdb on the multiplex PCR reads, gives a single entry per CDR3 protein. The sample has approximately 170,000 distinct CDR3 sequences, about 33% seen once. The chain recombines TRBV29-1 with TRBJ1-2; 7 bases line up with TRBD1. The TCR originated in a female donor with breast cancer. Some clones in this sample may be carry-over from other donors' samples. The specimen sequenced was axillary lymph node tissue. CDR3 DNA: TGCAGCGTTACAGGGGAAGGCGTTAATGGCTACACCTTC. Translating it yields CSVTGEGVNGYTF.